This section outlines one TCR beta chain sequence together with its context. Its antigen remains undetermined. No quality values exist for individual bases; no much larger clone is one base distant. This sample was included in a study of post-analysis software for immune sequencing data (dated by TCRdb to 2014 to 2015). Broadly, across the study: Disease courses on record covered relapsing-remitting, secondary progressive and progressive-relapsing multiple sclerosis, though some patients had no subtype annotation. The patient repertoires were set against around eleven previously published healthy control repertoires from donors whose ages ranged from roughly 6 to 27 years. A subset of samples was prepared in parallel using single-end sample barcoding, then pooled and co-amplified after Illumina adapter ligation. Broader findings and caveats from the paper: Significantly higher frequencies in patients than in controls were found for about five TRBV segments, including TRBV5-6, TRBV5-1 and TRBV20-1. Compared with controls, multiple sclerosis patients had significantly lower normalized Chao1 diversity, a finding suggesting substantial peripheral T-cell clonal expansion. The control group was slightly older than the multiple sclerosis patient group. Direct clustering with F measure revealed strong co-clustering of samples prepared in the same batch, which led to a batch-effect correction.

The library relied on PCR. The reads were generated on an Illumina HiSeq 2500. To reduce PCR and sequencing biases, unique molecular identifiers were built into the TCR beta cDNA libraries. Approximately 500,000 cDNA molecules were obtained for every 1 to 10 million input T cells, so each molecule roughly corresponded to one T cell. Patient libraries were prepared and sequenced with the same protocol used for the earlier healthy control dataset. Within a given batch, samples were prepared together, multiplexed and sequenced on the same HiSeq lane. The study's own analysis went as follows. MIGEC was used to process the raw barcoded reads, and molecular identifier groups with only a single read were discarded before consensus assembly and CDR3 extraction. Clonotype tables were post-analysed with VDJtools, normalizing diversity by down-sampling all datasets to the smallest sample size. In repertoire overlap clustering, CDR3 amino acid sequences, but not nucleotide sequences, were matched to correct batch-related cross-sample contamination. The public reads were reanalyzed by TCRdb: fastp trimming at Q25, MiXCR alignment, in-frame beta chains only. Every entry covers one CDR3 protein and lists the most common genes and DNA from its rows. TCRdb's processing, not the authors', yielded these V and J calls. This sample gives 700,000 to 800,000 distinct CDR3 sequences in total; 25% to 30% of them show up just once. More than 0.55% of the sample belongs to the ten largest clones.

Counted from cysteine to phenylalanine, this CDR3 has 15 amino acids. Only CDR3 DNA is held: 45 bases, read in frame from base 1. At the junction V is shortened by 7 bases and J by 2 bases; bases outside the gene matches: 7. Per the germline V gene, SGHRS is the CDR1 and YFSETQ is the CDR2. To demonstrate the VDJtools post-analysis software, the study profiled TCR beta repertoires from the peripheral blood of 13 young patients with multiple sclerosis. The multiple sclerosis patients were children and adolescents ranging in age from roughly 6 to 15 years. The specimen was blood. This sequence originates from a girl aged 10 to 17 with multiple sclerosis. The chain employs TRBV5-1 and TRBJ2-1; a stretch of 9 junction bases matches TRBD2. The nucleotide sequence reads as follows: TGCGCCAGCGGTGCGACTAGCGGAGCCTACAATGAGCAGTTCTTC. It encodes CASGATSGAYNEQFF.